The rows below give T cell receptor beta chains drawn from one sample of a study of shared clonotypes between healthy human individuals. Repertoires were generated with immunoSEQ multiplex PCR, while TCRdb's copy carries only in-frame clones and drops some. The repertoire holds around 2.1 million clones, approximately 96% seen once, with roughly 0.13% in the top ten. Material for sequencing was naive CD4+ T cells sorted from blood. Source of these receptors: a man younger than 35 in good health. CDR3s include the opening cysteine and the closing phenylalanine or tryptophan. A D gene is named only where the DNA matches it firmly. Clone size is not always given. Where it is, it says once, few, many or a class for expanded clones.

-	-	TRBV6-1	TRBJ1-5	TGTGCCAGCAGTGTTATCCATGACACAGTCAATCAGCCCCAGCATTTT	CASSVIHDTVNQPQHF
-	few	TRBV5-1	TRBJ2-3	TGCGCCAGCAGCAGTACCCCACTTCTCAGCACAGATACGCAGTATTTT	CASSSTPLLSTDTQYF
-	once	TRBV7-2	TRBJ2-7	TGTGCCAGCAGCTTAGGACCTGAGTACGAGCAGTACTTC	CASSLGPEYEQYF
-	-	TRBV5-1	TRBJ1-6	TGCGCCAGCAGCTTGGGGTCGGCGAATTCACCCCTCCACTTT	CASSLGSANSPLHF
TRBD1	once	TRBV19	TRBJ1-6	TGTGCCAGTAGTATGACAGGGTTTGCACCCCTCCACTTT	CASSMTGFAPLHF
TRBD2	-	TRBV9	TRBJ2-2	TGTGCCAGCAGCGCAGCCTCGAATGGGGGGGACACCGGGGAGCTGTTTTTT	CASSAASNGGDTGELFF
-	-	TRBV29-1	TRBJ2-2	TGCAGCGTTGAGTGGGGGAGTGCAACCGGGGAGCTGTTTTTT	CSVEWGSATGELFF
-	-	TRBV30	TRBJ1-3	TGTGCCTCGGAAGGCAGGGGTACTGGAAACACCATATATTTT	CASEGRGTGNTIYF
-	-	TRBV5-6	TRBJ1-2	TGTGCCAGCAGCTGGGGCTATGGCTACACCTTC	CASSWGYGYTF
TRBD1	-	TRBV6-5	TRBJ2-7	TGTGCCAGCAGTTACAACAGGGGGCCCTACGAGCAGTACTTC	CASSYNRGPYEQYF
-	-	TRBV9	TRBJ2-1	TGTGCCAGCAGCACTAGTTACAATGAGCAGTTCTTC	CASSTSYNEQFF
TRBD1	-	TRBV6-6	TRBJ2-7	TGTGCCAGCAGTTACGTGGGGACAGCCTACGAGCAGTACTTC	CASSYVGTAYEQYF
-	-	TRBV30	TRBJ1-6	TGTGCCTGGAGTACCGAACCGTCCCCCCTCCACTTT	CAWSTEPSPLHF
-	once	TRBV7-9	TRBJ1-2	TGTGCCAGCAGCTTAGACGTCCGGGCTGACGGCTACACCTTC	CASSLDVRADGYTF
TRBD1	few	TRBV30	TRBJ1-5	TGTGCCTGGAGTGGACAGGGTGGCAATCAGCCCCAGCATTTT	CAWSGQGGNQPQHF
-	-	TRBV6-5	TRBJ1-6	TGTGCCAGCAGTTACTCCCTTAATTCACCCCTCCACTTT	CASSYSLNSPLHF
-	-	TRBV28	TRBJ1-1	TGTGCCAGCAGTCCCTATGCAGGGCGAGCTTTCTTT	CASSPYAGRAFF
-	-	TRBV6-1	TRBJ1-5	TGTGCCAGCATTCGGGACGGTGGCAATCAGCCCCAGCATTTT	CASIRDGGNQPQHF
-	-	TRBV30	TRBJ2-1	TGTGCCTGGAGTGTACGGCAGTACACGAATGAGCAGTTCTTC	CAWSVRQYTNEQFF
-	-	TRBV18	TRBJ2-1	TGTGCCAGCTCACCACGGGGCCCACCCAATGAGCAGTTCTTC	CASSPRGPPNEQFF
TRBD2	-	TRBV7-9	TRBJ2-2	TGTGCCAGCAGTTTTCGGGAGGGCCACACCGGGGAGCTGTTTTTT	CASSFREGHTGELFF
-	-	TRBV14	TRBJ2-7	TGTGCCAGCAGCTCGCGGGATTCCCACGAGCAGTACTTC	CASSSRDSHEQYF
TRBD2	-	TRBV7-2	TRBJ2-4	TGTGCCAGCAGCACCTCCGGGACTAGCGGAAACATTCAGTACTTC	CASSTSGTSGNIQYF
-	once	TRBV5-1	TRBJ1-3	TGCGCCAGCAGCCCGGACCCATCAGACTCGTGGAACACCATATATTTT	CASSPDPSDSWNTIYF
-	-	TRBV5-6	TRBJ2-2	TGTGCCAGCAGCTTACAAGGCGCCCCCGGGGAGCTGTTTTTT	CASSLQGAPGELFF
-	-	TRBV29-1	TRBJ2-2	TGCAGCGTTGGGAAGGGTAGGCCCGGGGAGCTGTTTTTT	CSVGKGRPGELFF
TRBD1	-	TRBV5-1	TRBJ2-3	TGCGCCAGCGCCCCGCTCGGGACAGGGGGCACAGATACGCAGTATTTT	CASAPLGTGGTDTQYF